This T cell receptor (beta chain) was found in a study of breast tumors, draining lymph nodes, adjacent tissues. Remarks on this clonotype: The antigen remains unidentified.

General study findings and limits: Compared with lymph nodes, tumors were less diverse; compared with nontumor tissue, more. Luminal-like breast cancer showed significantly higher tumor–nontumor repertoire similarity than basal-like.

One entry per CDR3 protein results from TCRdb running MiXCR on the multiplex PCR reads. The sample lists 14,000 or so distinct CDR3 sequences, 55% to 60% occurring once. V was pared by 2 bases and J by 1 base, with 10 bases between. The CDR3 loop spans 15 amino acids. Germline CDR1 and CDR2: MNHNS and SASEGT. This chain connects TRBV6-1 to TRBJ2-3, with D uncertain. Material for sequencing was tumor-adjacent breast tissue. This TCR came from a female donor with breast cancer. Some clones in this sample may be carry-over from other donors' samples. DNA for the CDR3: TGTGCCAGCAGTGAACAGTTAGACCGCACAGATACGCAGTATTTT. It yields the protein CASSEQLDRTDTQYF.